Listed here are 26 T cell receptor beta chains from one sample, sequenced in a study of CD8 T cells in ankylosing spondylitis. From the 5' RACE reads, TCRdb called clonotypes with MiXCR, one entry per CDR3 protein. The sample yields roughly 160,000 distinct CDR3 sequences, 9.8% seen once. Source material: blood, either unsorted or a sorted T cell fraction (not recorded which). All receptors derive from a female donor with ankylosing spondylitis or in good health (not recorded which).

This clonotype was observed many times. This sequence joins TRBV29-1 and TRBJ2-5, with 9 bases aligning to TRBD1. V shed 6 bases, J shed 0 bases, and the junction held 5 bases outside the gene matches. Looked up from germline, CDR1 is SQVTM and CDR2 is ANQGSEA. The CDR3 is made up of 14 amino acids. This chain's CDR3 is CSVAGTGYQETQYF. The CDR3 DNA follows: TGCAGCGTAGCCGGGACAGGGTACCAAGAGACCCAGTACTTC.

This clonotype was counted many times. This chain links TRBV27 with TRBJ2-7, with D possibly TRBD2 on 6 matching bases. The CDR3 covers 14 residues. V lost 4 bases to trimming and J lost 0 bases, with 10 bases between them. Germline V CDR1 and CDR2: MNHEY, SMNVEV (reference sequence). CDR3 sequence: CASSWRGSSYEQYF. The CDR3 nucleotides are TGTGCCAGCAGTTGGCGGGGCTCCTCCTACGAGCAGTACTTC.

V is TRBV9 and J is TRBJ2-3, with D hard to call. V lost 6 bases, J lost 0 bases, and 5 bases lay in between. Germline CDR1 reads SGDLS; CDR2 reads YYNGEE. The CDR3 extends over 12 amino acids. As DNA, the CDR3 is TGTGCCAGCACCAGGAGCACAGATACGCAGTATTTT. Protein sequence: CASTRSTDTQYF.

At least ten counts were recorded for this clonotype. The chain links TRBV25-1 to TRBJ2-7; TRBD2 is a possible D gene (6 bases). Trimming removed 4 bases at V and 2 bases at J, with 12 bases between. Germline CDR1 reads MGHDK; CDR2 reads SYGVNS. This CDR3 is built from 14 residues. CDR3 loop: CASSVTRGPYEQYF. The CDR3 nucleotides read TGTGCCAGCAGTGTGACTAGGGGCCCCTACGAGCAGTACTTC.

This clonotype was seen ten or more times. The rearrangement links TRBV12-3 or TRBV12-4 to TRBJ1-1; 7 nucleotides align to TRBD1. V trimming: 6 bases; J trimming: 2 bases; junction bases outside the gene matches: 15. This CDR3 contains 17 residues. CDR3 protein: CASSPYIRQGENTEAFF. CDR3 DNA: TGTGCCAGCAGCCCCTACATAAGACAGGGAGAAAACACTGAAGCTTTCTTT.

CDR3 sequence (DNA): TGTGCCAGCAGCTACGAGGGGTCGCTCCCCGATGGCTACACCTTC. The encoded protein is CASSYEGSLPDGYTF. The rearrangement links TRBV5-6 to TRBJ1-2; D perhaps matches TRBD1 (5 bases). The V end was cut by 3 bases, the J end by 6 bases, with 18 bases between. The V gene's germline CDR1 is SGHDT and CDR2 YYEEEE. This CDR3 is built from 15 residues.

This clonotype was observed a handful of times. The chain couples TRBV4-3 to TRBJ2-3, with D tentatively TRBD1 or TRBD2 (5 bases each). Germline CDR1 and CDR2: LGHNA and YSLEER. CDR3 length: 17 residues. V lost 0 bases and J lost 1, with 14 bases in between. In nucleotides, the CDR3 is TGCGCCAGCAGCCAAGATCTAGAGGGGTTTCGCACAGATACGCAGTATTTT. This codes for CASSQDLEGFRTDTQYF.

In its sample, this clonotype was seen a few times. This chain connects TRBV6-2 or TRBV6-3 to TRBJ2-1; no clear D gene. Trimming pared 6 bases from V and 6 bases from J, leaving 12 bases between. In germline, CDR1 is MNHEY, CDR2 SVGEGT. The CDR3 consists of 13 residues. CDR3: CASSLGPFNEQFF. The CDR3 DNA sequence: TGTGCCAGCAGCCTAGGACCGTTCAATGAGCAGTTCTTC.

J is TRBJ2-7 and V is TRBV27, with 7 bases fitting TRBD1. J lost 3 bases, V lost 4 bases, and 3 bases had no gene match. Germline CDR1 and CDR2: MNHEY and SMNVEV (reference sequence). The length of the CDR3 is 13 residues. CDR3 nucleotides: TGTGCCAGCAGTTACAGGGGTAACTACGAGCAGTACTTC. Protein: CASSYRGNYEQYF.

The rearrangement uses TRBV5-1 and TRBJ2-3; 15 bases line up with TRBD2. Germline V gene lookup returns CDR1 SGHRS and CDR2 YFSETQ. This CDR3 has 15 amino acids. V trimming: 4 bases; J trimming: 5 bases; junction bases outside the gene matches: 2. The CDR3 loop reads CASSAGLAGGDTQYF. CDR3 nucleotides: TGCGCCAGCAGCGCGGGACTAGCGGGAGGAGATACGCAGTATTTT.

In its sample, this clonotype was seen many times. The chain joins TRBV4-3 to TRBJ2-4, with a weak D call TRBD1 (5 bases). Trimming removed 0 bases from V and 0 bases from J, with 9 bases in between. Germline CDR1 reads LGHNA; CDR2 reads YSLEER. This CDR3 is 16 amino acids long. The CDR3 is CASSQDQGLAKNIQYF. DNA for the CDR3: TGCGCCAGCAGCCAAGATCAGGGTCTAGCCAAAAACATTCAGTACTTC.

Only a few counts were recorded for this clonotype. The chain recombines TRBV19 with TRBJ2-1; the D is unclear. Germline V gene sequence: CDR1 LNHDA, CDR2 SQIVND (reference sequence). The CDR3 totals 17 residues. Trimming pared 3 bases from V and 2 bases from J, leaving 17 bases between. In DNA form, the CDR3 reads TGTGCCAGTAGTATCGGCAGGCACTTTGGGACCTACAATGAGCAGTTCTTC. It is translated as CASSIGRHFGTYNEQFF.

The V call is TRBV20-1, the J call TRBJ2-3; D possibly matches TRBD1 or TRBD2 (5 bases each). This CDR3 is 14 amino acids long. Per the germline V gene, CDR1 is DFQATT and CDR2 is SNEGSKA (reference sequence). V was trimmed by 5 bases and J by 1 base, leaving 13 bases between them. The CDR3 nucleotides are TGCAGTGCTGATGGGCGAGGGGGCACAGATACGCAGTATTTT. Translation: CSADGRGGTDTQYF.

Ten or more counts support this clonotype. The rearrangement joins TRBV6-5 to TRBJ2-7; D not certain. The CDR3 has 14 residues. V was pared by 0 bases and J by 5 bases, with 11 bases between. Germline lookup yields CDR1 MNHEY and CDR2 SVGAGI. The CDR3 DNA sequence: TGTGCCAGCAGTTACTCCACACAATTTAACGAGCAGTACTTC. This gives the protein CASSYSTQFNEQYF.

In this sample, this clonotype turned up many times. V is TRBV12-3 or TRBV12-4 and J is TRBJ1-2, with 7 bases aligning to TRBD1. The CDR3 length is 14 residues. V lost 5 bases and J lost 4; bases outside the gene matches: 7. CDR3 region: CASSPGGTAYGYTF. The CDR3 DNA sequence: TGTGCCAGCAGTCCGGGGGGGACAGCCTATGGCTACACCTTC.

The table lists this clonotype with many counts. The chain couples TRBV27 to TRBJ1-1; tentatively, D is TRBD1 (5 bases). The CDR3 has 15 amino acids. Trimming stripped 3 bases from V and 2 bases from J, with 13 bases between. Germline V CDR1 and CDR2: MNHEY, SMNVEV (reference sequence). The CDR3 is CASSLSGSLNTEAFF. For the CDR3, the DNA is TGTGCCAGCAGTTTGTCAGGGTCTCTTAACACTGAAGCTTTCTTT.

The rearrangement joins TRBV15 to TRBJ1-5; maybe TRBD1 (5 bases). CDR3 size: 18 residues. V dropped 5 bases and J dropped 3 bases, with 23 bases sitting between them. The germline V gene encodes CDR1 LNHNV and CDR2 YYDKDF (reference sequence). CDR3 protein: CATSGNPRGWQDNQPQHF. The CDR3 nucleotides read TGTGCCACCAGCGGGAACCCGCGGGGGTGGCAGGACAATCAGCCCCAGCATTTT.

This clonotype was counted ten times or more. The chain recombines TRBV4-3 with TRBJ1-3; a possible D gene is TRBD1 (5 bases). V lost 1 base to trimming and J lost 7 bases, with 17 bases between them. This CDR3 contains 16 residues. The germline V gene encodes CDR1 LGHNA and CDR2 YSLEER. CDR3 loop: CASSQGRSQGDNTIYF. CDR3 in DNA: TGCGCCAGCAGCCAAGGTCGGTCGCAGGGTGACAACACCATATATTTT.

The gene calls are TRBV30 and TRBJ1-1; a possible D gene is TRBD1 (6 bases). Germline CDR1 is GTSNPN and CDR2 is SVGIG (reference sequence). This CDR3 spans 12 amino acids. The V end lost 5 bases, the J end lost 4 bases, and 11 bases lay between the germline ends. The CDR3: CAWFGGGTEAFF. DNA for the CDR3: TGTGCCTGGTTTGGGGGCGGCACTGAAGCTTTCTTT.

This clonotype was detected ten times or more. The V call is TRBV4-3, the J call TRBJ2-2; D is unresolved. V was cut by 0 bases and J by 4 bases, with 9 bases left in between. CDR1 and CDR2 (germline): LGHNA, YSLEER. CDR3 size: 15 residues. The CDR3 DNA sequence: TGCGCCAGCAGCCAAGACCGGGCTGCCACCGGGGAGCTGTTTTTT. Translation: CASSQDRAATGELFF.

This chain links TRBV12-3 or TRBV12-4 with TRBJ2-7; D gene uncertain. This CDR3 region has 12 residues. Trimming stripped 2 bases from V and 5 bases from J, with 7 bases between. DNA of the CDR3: TGTGCCAGCAGTTTATTCCCGCACGAGCAGTACTTC. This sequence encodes CASSLFPHEQYF.

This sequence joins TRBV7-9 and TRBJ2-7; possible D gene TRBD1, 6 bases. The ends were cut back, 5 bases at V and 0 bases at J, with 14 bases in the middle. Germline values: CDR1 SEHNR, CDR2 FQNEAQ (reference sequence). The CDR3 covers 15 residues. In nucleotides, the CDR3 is TGTGCCAGCAGCACCCGGACAGCTAGCTCCTACGAGCAGTACTTC. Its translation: CASSTRTASSYEQYF.

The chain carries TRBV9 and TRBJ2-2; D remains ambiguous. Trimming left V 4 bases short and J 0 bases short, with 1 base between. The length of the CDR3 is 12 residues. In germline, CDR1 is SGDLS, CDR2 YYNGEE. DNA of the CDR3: TGTGCCAGCAGCACGAACACCGGGGAGCTGTTTTTT. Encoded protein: CASSTNTGELFF.

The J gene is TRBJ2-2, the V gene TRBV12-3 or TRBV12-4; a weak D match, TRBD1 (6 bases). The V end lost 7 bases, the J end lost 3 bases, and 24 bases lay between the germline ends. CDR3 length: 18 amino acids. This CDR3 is CASIPFVVRTDDTGELFF. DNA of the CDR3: TGTGCCAGCATTCCCTTTGTAGTAAGGACAGATGACACCGGGGAGCTGTTTTTT.

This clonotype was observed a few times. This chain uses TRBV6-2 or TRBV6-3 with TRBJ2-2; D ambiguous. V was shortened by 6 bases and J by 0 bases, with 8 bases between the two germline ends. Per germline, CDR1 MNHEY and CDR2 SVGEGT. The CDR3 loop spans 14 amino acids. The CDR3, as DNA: TGTGCCAGCAGCCAACCCGCGAACACCGGGGAGCTGTTTTTT. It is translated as CASSQPANTGELFF.

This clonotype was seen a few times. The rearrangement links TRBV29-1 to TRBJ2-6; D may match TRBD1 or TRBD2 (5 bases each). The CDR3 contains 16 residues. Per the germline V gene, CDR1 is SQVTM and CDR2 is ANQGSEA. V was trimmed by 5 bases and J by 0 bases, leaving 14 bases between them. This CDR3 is CSVKIRDDSGANVLTF. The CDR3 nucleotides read TGCAGCGTTAAAATACGGGACGACTCTGGGGCCAACGTCCTGACTTTC.